The 3 T cell receptor beta chains below come from one sample, sequenced in a study of molecular identifiers for immune sequencing clone quantification. TCRdb processed the PCR reads anew with MiXCR; each CDR3 protein has one entry. The sample lists approximately 680,000 distinct CDR3 sequences, about 25% seen once, with about 0.78% in the top ten. The sample taken for sequencing was naive CD8+ T cells from blood, with Jurkat cell RNA spiked in. Specified subset: FACS-sorted CD8+CD4-CCR7+CD45RA+ naive T cells. Source of these receptors: a human donor in good health. Some libraries in this study had Jurkat cell RNA spiked in.

This clonotype showed up just a few times. The chain joins TRBV2 to TRBJ2-5; no clear D. V was clipped by 2 bases and J by 1 base, with 5 bases between them. Germline-derived CDR1 and CDR2 are SNHLY and FYNNEI. The CDR3 is 13 residues long. CDR3 region: CASSELSQETQYF. The CDR3, as DNA: TGTGCCAGCAGTGAACTCAGCCAAGAGACCCAGTACTTC.

The gene calls are TRBV28 and TRBJ1-2, with D possibly being TRBD1 (5 bases). CDR1 is MDHEN and CDR2 is SYDVKM in the germline V gene. The CDR3 sequence is 12 residues long. V dropped 5 bases and J dropped 2 bases, with 6 bases sitting between them. This CDR3 reads CASSRGNYGYTF. CDR3 in DNA: TGTGCCAGCAGTAGGGGAAACTATGGCTACACCTTC.

Remarks on this clonotype: A much larger clone is a single base away; this may be a read error. The rearrangement joins TRBV20-1 to TRBJ2-3; D might be TRBD1 or TRBD2, each matching 5 bases. The germline CDR1 and CDR2 sequences are DFQATT and SNEGSKA (reference sequence). The CDR3 has 13 amino acids. This chain's CDR3 is CGARGASTDTQYF. The CDR3 region has the DNA TGCGGTGCTAGAGGGGCCAGCACAGATACGCAGTATTTT.